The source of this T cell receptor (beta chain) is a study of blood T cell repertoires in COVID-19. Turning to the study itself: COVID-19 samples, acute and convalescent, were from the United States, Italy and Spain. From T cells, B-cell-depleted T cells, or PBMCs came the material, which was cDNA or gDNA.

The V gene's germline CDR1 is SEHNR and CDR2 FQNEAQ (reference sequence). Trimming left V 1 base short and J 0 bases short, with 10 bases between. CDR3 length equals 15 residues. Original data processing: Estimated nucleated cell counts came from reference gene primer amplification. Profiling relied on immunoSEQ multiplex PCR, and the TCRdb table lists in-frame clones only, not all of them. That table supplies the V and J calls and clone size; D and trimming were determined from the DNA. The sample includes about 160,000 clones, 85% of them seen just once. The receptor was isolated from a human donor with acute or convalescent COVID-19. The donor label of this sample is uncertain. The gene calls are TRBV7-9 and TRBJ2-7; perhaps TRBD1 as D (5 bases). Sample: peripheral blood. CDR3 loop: CASSLEVGLSYEQYF. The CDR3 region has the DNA TGTGCCAGCAGCTTAGAGGTGGGGCTCTCCTACGAGCAGTACTTC.